A single sample is the source of the 3 T cell receptor beta chains below, sequenced in a study of cytomegalovirus exposure and HLA in healthy donors. Amplification used 60 Vbeta primers and 13 Jbeta primers. Measured with immunoSEQ multiplex PCR; TCRdb has only the in-frame clones, and not every one. The data show around 150,000 clones, roughly 80% seen once. Sample: PBMCs. These TCRs come from a boy younger than 10 in good health and CMV-seronegative.

The chain has TRBV27 and TRBJ2-1; a weak D match, TRBD2 (6 bases). There are 12 residues in the CDR3. Germline CDR1 and CDR2: MNHEY and SMNVEV (reference sequence). The V end was cut by 1 base, the J end by 9 bases, with 7 bases between. The DNA for the CDR3 is TGTGCCAGCAGTTTATACGGGAGTGAGCAGTTCTTC. This codes for CASSLYGSEQFF.

The CDR3 DNA is TGTGCCAGCAGCTTGGAGGGGGGGCTCACTGAAGCTTTCTTT. Protein product: CASSLEGGLTEAFF. This rearrangement joins TRBV5-4 to TRBJ1-1; a possible D gene is TRBD1 (6 bases). The V end was cut by 0 bases, the J end by 4 bases, with 10 bases between. This CDR3 contains 14 residues. Germline CDR1 SGHNT, CDR2 YYREEE (reference sequence).

The chain has TRBV7-9 and TRBJ1-2; 7 bases line up with TRBD1. Germline V gives CDR1 SEHNR, CDR2 FQNEAQ (reference sequence). With 3 bases clipped from V and 0 bases from J, the junction kept 4 bases outside the gene matches. CDR3 length equals 15 residues. The CDR3 nucleotides read TGTGCCAGCAGCTTGTCGCAGGGGGCTAACTATGGCTACACCTTC. Protein sequence: CASSLSQGANYGYTF.